The text below deals with one TCR beta chain. What it binds is unknown. This entry is derived from a study of T cell responses to AZD1222 COVID-19 vaccine. Overall study results and limits: The study identified only a handful of AZD1222 recipients as seropositive at baseline. A rise in Spike-specific TCR breadth and depth followed two AZD1222 doses. Per reports, nearly half of all spike-specific TCRs target regions that are unmutated in variants.

Clones were sequenced by immunoSEQ multiplex PCR, and TCRdb holds only the in-frame ones, with some missing. The sample includes 150,000 or so clones, roughly nine tenths of them seen just once. From germline, CDR1 is SGDLS and CDR2 YYNGEE. V dropped 0 bases and J dropped 2 bases, with 7 bases sitting between them. The length of the CDR3 is 14 residues. The V gene is TRBV9, the J gene TRBJ2-3; no clear D gene. Sequenced here: peripheral blood, sampled on day 0 of AZD1222 vaccination. This receptor was identified in an adult in good health. The CDR3 DNA is TGTGCCAGCAGCGTAGGTCCAGACACAGATACGCAGTATTTT. Its translation: CASSVGPDTDTQYF.